This TCR beta chain was identified in a study of beta chain features in type 1 diabetes. Study-level background: Age, gender and cell yields were similar between patients and healthy donors.

Points on this clone: Its specificity is unknown.

Germline V gene sequence: CDR1 MNHEY, CDR2 SVGAGI. CDR3 length: 12 amino acids. The V end lost 6 bases, the J end lost 5 bases, and 11 bases lay between the germline ends. All of the isolated RNA was reverse transcribed, so expressed TCRB transcripts were sequenced. TCRdb keeps only in-frame clones here, not all; method: immunoSEQ multiplex PCR. The data hold around 16,000 clones, with about 70% observed a single time. Cells sorted by CD45RO/CCR7/CD25/CD127/CD95/CD27 comprised CD4+ naive, central memory, regulatory and stem cell-like memory cells. General study results and limits: Moderately but significantly shorter TCRB CDR3s were found in Type 1 diabetes patients in all four CD4+ subsets. PCR could preferentially amplify shorter templates, alike in patients and controls.

Material for sequencing was stem cell memory CD4+ T cells from blood. The TCR comes from a man aged 30-40 years with type 1 diabetes. This chain joins TRBV6-5 and TRBJ2-7, with a weak D call TRBD1 (6 bases). The CDR3 spells CASRFQGNEQYF. The CDR3 nucleotides read TGTGCCAGCAGATTCCAGGGGAACGAGCAGTACTTC.